What follows describes a single TCR beta chain. The specificity of this receptor is unknown. No base-level quality is on record; no much larger clone is a single base apart. Using the deep immunoSEQ assay, TCR CDR3 regions were amplified from genomic DNA by multiplex PCR. Extracted genomic DNA from each cell subset was spread evenly across all wells of several immunoSEQ 96-well plates, with each plate serving as a replicate. Each replicate PCR for sorted subsets received roughly 0.2 ug genomic DNA, equal to tens of thousands of T cell genomes. Purified libraries were quantified with a Qubit 3.0 fluorometer, sized on a Bioanalyzer 2100, and re-quantified with the KAPA Library Quantification kit. Each immunoSEQ 96-well plate was sequenced on its own single-read 150-cycle Illumina NextSeq 550 flow cell. The source study handled its data this way. Because only junctional sequences without quality scores were contained in the immunoSEQ output, filtering matching that applied to full-length reads could not be performed. Sequences were annotated with PyIR, a Python wrapper for IgBLAST v1.9, using IMGT germline references to assign V/J genes and CDR3. Reads were removed for weak V/J assignments (E-value above 1e-6), missing CDR3, stop codons, out-of-frame junctions, or ambiguous translated residues. A V3J clonotype was defined by an identical inferred V gene, J gene, and CDR3 amino acid sequence. To compute the percentage overlap between repertoires, the number of shared unique clonotypes was divided by the size of the smaller repertoire. Repertoire richness was assessed with RTK rarefaction, the Chao1 estimator, and Recon v2.1 estimates of unobserved clonotypes. OLGA was used to compute generation probabilities for all TCRbeta clonotypes that the gDNA method yielded from a few donors. The source is immuneACCESS, and TCRdb retained only in-frame sequences with V and J called. Part of the clones is not carried over; for the studies checked, unresolved V genes explain less than half of this, and the remainder is unexplained. V, J and clone size are taken as reported in that table, and D and trimming were inferred from the DNA itself. Recorded for this sample are about 2 million clones; around 96% of them occurred a single time. The ten largest clones represent under 1.5% of the sample.

These data come from a study of shared clonotypes between healthy human individuals (TCRdb year 2020). Regarding the study in general: A few men and a couple of women, aged 18 to 49 years, made up the cohort. Per donor, three plates each were used for CD4 naive and CD4 memory, two for CD8 naive, and one for CD8 memory. Libraries were prepared and TCR repertoires were sequenced by different laboratories using diverse techniques, in order to increase sequencing depth and limit assay-specific biases. Between about 0.8 and 9.5 billion PBMCs per donor were obtained by leukapheresis. To estimate repertoire size and how much clonotype sharing occurs between individuals, the study deeply sequenced the blood TCR repertoires of roughly 5 healthy adults.

What the authors observed across the whole study: Pairwise subsampling indicated that sequencing depth was expected to affect the degree of clonotype sharing among donors. Because the study included only a small number of donors, the genetic and exposure-history diversity represented was limited. Naive subsets generally had larger estimated clonotype richness than memory subsets did. Sampling was limited to blood, and TCR repertoires in tissue likely differ from TCR repertoires in blood. When four donors were compared, the shared fraction of clonotypes was 5% to 6.5% for naive CD4, 3% to 4% for naive CD8, more than 2% for memory CD4, and 0.4% for memory CD8. Higher generation probabilities were observed for clonotypes shared by all four sorted-subset donors than for non-shared clonotypes. Even with the large sequencing depth, rarefaction of the sorted-subset datasets indicated that sequencing was incomplete.

V and J are trimmed by 5 bases and 2 bases, and the gene matches miss 8 bases of the junction. Counted from cysteine to phenylalanine, this CDR3 has 15 amino acids. Solely the CDR3 DNA is kept, with 45 bases framed from the first base. For CDR1 and CDR2, the germline V gene lists SGHTA and FQGTGA. For the CD8 naive samples, CD45RO-negative cells were positively selected for CCR7, yielding a CD45RA+CCR7+ population from which TemRA cells were excluded. Donors were healthy HIV-negative adults with no recently reported acute infections or vaccinations. All donors were Caucasian adults living in Nashville, Tennessee, USA. Blood was collected by leukapheresis, and PBMCs were isolated by Ficoll-Histopaque density gradient centrifugation and then cryopreserved in liquid nitrogen vapor phase. Analytical flow cytometry was used to check the purity and quantity of each magnetically sorted T cell population. Genomic DNA was isolated from each sorted fraction and quantified by UV absorbance on a Nanodrop 2000c.

The chain was built from TRBV7-3 and TRBJ1-1; TRBD1 aligns with 7 central bases. This receptor was taken from a man between 18 and 29 years old in good health. The sample taken for sequencing was naive CD8+ T cells sorted from blood. Taken with the paper, the label for cell subset or site translates to: CD45RA+CCR7+. The CDR3 reads as follows: CASSPQGGPNTEAFF. At the DNA level, the sequence is TGTGCCAGCAGCCCCCAGGGGGGGCCCAACACTGAAGCTTTCTTT. With the portions outside the CDR3 filled from the reference TRBV7-3 and TRBJ1-1 genes, the complete variable region becomes GAGVSQTPSNKVTEKGKYVELRCDPISGHTALYWYRQSLGQGPEFLIYFQGTGAADDSGLPNDRFFAVRPEGSVSTLKIQRTERGDSAVYLCASSPQGGPNTEAFFGQGTRLTVV.